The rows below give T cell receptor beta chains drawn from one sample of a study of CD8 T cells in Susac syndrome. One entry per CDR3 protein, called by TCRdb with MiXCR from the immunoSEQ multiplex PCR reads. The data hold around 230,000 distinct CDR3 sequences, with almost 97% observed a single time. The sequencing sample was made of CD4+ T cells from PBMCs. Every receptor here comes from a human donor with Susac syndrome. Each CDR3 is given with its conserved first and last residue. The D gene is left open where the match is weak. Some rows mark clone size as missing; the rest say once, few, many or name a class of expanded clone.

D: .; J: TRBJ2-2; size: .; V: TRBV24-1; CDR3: CATSDLQTASTGELFF; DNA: TGTGCCACCAGTGATTTGCAAACGGCCTCCACCGGGGAGCTGTTTTTT
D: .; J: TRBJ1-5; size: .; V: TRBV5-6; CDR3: CASSLGRNQPQHF; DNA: TGTGCCAGCAGCTTGGGGCGCAATCAGCCCCAGCATTTT
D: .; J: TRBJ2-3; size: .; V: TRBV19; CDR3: CASSLGPKRVADTQYF; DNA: TGTGCCAGTAGTTTGGGACCGAAGCGAGTCGCAGATACGCAGTATTTT
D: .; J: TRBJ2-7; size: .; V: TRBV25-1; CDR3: CASSRSAGFYEQYF; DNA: TGTGCCAGCAGTCGGTCTGCCGGGTTCTACGAGCAGTACTTC
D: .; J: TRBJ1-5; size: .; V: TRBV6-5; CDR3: CASSSHGLGEQGGQPQHF; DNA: TGTGCCAGCAGTTCACATGGTTTAGGTGAACAGGGAGGTCAGCCCCAGCATTTT
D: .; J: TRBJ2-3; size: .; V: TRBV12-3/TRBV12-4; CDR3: CASSSDANTNTQYF; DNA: TGTGCCAGCAGTTCGGACGCAAATACGAATACGCAGTATTTT
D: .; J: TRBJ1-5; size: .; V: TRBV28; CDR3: CASSPQGGRNQPQHF; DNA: TGTGCCAGCAGTCCACAGGGCGGTCGCAATCAGCCCCAGCATTTT
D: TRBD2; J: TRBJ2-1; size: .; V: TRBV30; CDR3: CAWSVGSDPLAGGLNEQFF; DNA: TGTGCCTGGAGTGTTGGGTCCGATCCTCTAGCGGGAGGGCTCAATGAGCAGTTCTTC
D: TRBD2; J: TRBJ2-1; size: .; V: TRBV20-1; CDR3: CSAREGLAAYNEQFF; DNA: TGCAGTGCTAGAGAAGGACTAGCGGCCTACAATGAGCAGTTCTTC
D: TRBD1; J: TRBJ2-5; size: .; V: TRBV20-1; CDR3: CSARDDRGRETQYF; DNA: TGCAGTGCTAGAGACGACAGGGGTCGGGAGACCCAGTACTTC
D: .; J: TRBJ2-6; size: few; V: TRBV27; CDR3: CASSPFSGANVLTF; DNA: TGTGCCAGCAGTCCCTTCTCTGGGGCCAACGTCCTGACTTTC
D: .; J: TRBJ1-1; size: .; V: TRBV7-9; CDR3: CASRWGATEAFF; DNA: TGTGCCAGCAGATGGGGGGCCACTGAAGCTTTCTTT
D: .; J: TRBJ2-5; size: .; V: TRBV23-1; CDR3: CASSLGQGGVPDETQYF; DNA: TGCGCCAGCAGTCTTGGGCAGGGAGGCGTTCCTGACGAGACCCAGTACTTC
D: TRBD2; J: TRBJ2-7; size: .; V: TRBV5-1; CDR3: CASSFELAGPYEQYF; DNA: TGCGCCAGCAGCTTTGAGCTAGCGGGACCCTACGAGCAGTACTTC
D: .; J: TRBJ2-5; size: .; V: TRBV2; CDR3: CASSEALRQETQYF; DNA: TGTGCCAGCAGTGAAGCGCTTCGTCAGGAGACCCAGTACTTC
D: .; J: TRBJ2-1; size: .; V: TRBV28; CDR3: CASSILGSGHEQFF; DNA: TGTGCCAGCAGTATATTGGGGAGTGGGCATGAGCAGTTCTTC
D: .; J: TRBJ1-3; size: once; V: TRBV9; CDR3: CASSSTPGGGGGSGNTIYF; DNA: TGTGCCAGCAGCTCCACTCCAGGAGGGGGAGGGGGCTCTGGAAACACCATATATTTT
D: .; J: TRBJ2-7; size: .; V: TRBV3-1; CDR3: CASSHLHEQYF; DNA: TGTGCCAGCAGCCATCTCCACGAGCAGTACTTC
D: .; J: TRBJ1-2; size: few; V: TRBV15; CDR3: CATSRDSGGYTF; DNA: TGTGCCACCAGCAGAGATTCGGGTGGCTACACCTTC
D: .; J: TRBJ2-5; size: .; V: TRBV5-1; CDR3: CASRQSTWETQYF; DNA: TGCGCCAGCAGACAGAGTACGTGGGAGACCCAGTACTTC
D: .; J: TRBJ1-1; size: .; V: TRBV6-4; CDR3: CASRIRSEAEAFF; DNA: TGTGCCAGCAGAATTAGATCAGAGGCTGAAGCTTTCTTT
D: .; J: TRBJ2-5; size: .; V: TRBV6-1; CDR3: CASSDRAGAVQETQYF; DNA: TGTGCCAGCAGTGACAGAGCGGGCGCTGTCCAAGAGACCCAGTACTTC
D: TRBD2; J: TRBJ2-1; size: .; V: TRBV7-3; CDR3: CASSTGTSGEQFF; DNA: TGTGCCAGCAGCACGGGGACTAGCGGAGAGCAGTTCTTC
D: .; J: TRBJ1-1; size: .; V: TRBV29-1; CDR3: CSVGKGLVAVNTEAFF; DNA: TGCAGCGTTGGTAAGGGGTTGGTTGCGGTGAACACTGAAGCTTTCTTT
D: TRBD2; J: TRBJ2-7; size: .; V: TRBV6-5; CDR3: CASSSEPGLATAYEQYF; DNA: TGTGCCAGCAGTTCCGAACCGGGACTAGCGACCGCCTACGAGCAGTACTTC
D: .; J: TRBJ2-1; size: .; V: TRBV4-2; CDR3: CASSRVSEYNEQFF; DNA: TGTGCCAGCAGCCGGGTTAGCGAGTACAATGAGCAGTTCTTC
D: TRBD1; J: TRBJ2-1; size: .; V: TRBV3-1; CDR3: CASSQDPGTGGDEQFF; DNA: TGTGCCAGCAGCCAAGATCCCGGGACAGGGGGAGATGAGCAGTTCTTC
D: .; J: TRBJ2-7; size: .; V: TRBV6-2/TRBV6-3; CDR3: CASGVYEQYF; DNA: TGTGCCAGCGGGGTCTACGAGCAGTACTTC
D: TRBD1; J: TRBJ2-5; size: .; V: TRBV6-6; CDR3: CASSSLPGQGEETQYF; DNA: TGTGCCAGCAGTTCTCTGCCTGGACAGGGGGAAGAGACCCAGTACTTC
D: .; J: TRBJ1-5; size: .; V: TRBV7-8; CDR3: CASSLAGSYSNQPQHF; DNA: TGTGCCAGCAGCTTAGCCGGCAGCTATAGCAATCAGCCCCAGCATTTT
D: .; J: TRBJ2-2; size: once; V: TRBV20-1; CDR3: CSAGGVGTGELFF; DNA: TGCAGTGCTGGGGGCGTCGGCACCGGGGAGCTGTTTTTT
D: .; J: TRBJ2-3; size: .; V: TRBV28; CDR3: CASSHTGISTDTQYF; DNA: TGTGCCAGCAGTCATACAGGGATCTCGACAGATACGCAGTATTTT
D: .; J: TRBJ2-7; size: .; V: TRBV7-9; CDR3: CASGEVRHYEQYF; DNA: TGTGCCAGCGGAGAAGTCCGCCATTACGAGCAGTACTTC
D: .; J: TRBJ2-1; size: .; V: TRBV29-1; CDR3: CSVAPRSVPGAEQFF; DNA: TGCAGCGTGGCCCCCCGGTCAGTCCCCGGGGCTGAGCAGTTCTTC
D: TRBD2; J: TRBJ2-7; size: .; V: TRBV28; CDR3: CASSRPGLAGGEQYF; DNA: TGTGCCAGCAGTCGACCGGGACTAGCGGGAGGCGAGCAGTACTTC
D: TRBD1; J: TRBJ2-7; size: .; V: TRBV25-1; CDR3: CASSEFGTATYEQYF; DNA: TGTGCCAGCAGTGAATTCGGGACAGCAACCTACGAGCAGTACTTC
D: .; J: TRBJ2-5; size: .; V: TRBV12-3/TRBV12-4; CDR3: CASSPQRSLKETQYF; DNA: TGTGCCAGCAGCCCCCAGAGGTCACTAAAAGAGACCCAGTACTTC
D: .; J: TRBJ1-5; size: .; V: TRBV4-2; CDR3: CASSQDSSAGVRPQHF; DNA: TGTGCCAGCAGCCAAGACTCGTCGGCAGGGGTAAGGCCCCAGCATTTT
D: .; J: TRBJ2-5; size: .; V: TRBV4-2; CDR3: CASSQELRGPKGETQYF; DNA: TGTGCCAGCAGCCAAGAGCTCAGGGGACCCAAAGGGGAGACCCAGTACTTC
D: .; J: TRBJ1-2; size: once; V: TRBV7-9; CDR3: CASSSEVRVLTNGYTF; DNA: TGTGCCAGCAGCTCAGAAGTGCGGGTTCTTACCAATGGCTACACCTTC
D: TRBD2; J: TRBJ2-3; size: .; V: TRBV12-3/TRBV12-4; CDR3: CASSSGLAGGGTDTQYF; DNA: TGTGCCAGCAGTTCCGGACTAGCGGGCGGAGGCACAGATACGCAGTATTTT
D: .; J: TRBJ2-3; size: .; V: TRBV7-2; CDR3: CASSFADTQYF; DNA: TGTGCCAGCAGCTTCGCAGATACGCAGTATTTT
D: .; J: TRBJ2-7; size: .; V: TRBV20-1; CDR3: CSAGQGDYEQYF; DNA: TGCAGTGCTGGCCAAGGAGACTACGAGCAGTACTTC
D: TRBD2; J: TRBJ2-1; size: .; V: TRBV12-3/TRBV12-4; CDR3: CASSPPGLAGSGEQFF; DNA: TGTGCCAGCAGCCCTCCGGGACTAGCGGGAAGCGGTGAGCAGTTCTTC
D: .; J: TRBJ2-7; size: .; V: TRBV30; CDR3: CAWRSGVSYEQYF; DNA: TGTGCCTGGAGATCAGGGGTCTCCTACGAGCAGTACTTC
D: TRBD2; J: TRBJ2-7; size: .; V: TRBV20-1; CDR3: CSASTLSGSPYEQYF; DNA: TGCAGTGCTAGTACACTCAGCGGGAGCCCCTACGAGCAGTACTTC
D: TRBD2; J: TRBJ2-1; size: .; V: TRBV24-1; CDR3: CATSDLFAGASYNEQFF; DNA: TGTGCCACCAGTGATTTGTTCGCGGGAGCGTCCTACAATGAGCAGTTCTTC
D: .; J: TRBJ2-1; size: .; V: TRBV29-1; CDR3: CSGLDYPYNEQFF; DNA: TGCAGCGGCCTGGACTACCCCTATAATGAGCAGTTCTTC
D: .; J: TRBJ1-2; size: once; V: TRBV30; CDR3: CAWSPGPNYGYTF; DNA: TGTGCCTGGAGCCCGGGACCAAACTATGGCTACACCTTC
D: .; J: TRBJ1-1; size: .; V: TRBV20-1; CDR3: CSARQAGGEAFF; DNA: TGCAGTGCTAGGCAGGCTGGGGGTGAAGCTTTCTTT
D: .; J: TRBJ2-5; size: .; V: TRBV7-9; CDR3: CASSLATWETQYF; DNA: TGTGCCAGCAGCTTAGCTACTTGGGAGACCCAGTACTTC
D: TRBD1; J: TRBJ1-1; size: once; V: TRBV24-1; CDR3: CATSDTGGGTEAFF; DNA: TGTGCCACCAGTGATACAGGGGGCGGCACTGAAGCTTTCTTT
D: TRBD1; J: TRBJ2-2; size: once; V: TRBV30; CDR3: CAWRGQGPGELFF; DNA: TGTGCCTGGAGGGGACAGGGTCCCGGGGAGCTGTTTTTT